The 30 T cell receptor beta chains given below trace back to one sample, sequenced in a study of shared clonotypes between healthy human individuals. Assay: immunoSEQ multiplex PCR; the TCRdb copy retains only in-frame clones and omits some. The sample lists under 2.5 million clones, around 92% seen once, with around 0.4% in the top ten. Sequencing was performed on naive CD4+ T cells from PBMCs. Subset in this sample: CD45RA+ positively selected. The source of these receptors is a young man in good health. Some clones in this sample may be carry-over from other donors' samples.

The chain uses TRBV10-3 and TRBJ2-2, with D tentatively TRBD1 (7 bases). The germline gives CDR1 ENHRY, CDR2 SYGVKD. This CDR3 is 16 amino acids long. V was trimmed by 1 base and J by 7 bases, leaving 16 bases between them. This CDR3 reads CAISEFRGDEIGELFF. The CDR3 DNA reads TGTGCCATCAGTGAGTTCAGGGGGGATGAGATCGGGGAGCTGTTTTTT.

The sample holds one count of this clone. The genes are TRBV19 and TRBJ1-2; D remains unclear. The CDR3 extends over 14 amino acids. V was pared by 1 base and J by 0 bases, with 6 bases between. CDR1 and CDR2 from the germline V gene are LNHDA and SQIVND (reference sequence). CDR3 in amino acids: CASSIVTANYGYTF. The DNA of the CDR3 is TGTGCCAGTAGTATAGTTACAGCTAACTATGGCTACACCTTC.

V gene TRBV7-2 combines with J gene TRBJ2-2; no firm D call. The CDR3 runs 14 residues. CDR1 is SGHTA, CDR2 FQGNSA, per germline. Trimming pared 1 base from V and 4 bases from J, leaving 7 bases between. The CDR3: CASSLVLTTGELFF. The CDR3 DNA is TGTGCCAGCAGCTTAGTTCTGACCACCGGGGAGCTGTTTTTT.

The chain has TRBV2 and TRBJ1-1, with 8 bases that match TRBD1. CDR3 length: 14 residues. V gave up 6 bases and J gave up 4 bases; unmatched junction bases: 7. CDR1 SNHLY and CDR2 FYNNEI come from the germline V gene. CDR3 region: CASRDREGGTEAFF. DNA for the CDR3: TGTGCCAGCAGGGACAGGGAAGGCGGCACTGAAGCTTTCTTT. The whole variable domain, filled in from reference TRBV2 and TRBJ1-1, reads EPEVTQTPSHQVTQMGQEVILRCVPISNHLYFYWYRQILGQKVEFLVSFYNNEISEKSEIFDDQFSVERPDGSNFTLKIRSTKLEDSAMYFCASRDREGGTEAFFGQGTRLTVV.

CDR3 amino acids: CASSPGRGWGNQPQHF. For the CDR3, the DNA is TGCGCCAGCAGCCCGGGCAGGGGATGGGGCAATCAGCCCCAGCATTTT. The chain employs TRBV4-3 and TRBJ1-5; D is perhaps TRBD1 (6 bases). V was trimmed by 4 bases and J by 2 bases, leaving 15 bases between them. This CDR3 is 16 amino acids long. Germline loops: CDR1 LGHNA, CDR2 YSLEER.

J is TRBJ2-5 and V is TRBV5-1; D unclear. Between the trimmed V and J ends, which lost 1 base and 0 bases, there was a span of 10 bases. Germline CDR1 SGHRS, CDR2 YFSETQ. This CDR3 is built from 15 residues. CDR3 in DNA: TGCGCCAGCAGCTTGTTGGGTAACCACCAAGAGACCCAGTACTTC. This encodes CASSLLGNHQETQYF.

This clone appeared once. This chain joins TRBV30 and TRBJ2-5; D may match TRBD1 or TRBD2 (6 bases each). V gave up 5 bases and J gave up 4 bases, with 17 bases separating them. Germline V lookup: CDR1 GTSNPN, CDR2 SVGIG (reference sequence). The CDR3 is made up of 14 amino acids. The CDR3 region is CAWWGLGGSETQYF. CDR3 in DNA: TGTGCCTGGTGGGGCCTAGGGGGGTCAGAGACCCAGTACTTC. Using reference TRBV30 and TRBJ2-5 for the parts outside the CDR3, the full variable domain is SQTIHQWPATLVQPVGSPLSLECTVEGTSNPNLYWYRQAAGRGLQLLFYSVGIGQISSEVPQNLSASRPQDRQFILSSKKLLLSDSGFYLCAWWGLGGSETQYFGPGTRLLVL.

The chain uses TRBV28 and TRBJ2-1; 13 bases map to TRBD2. This CDR3 region has 17 residues. The V segment lost 5 bases and the J segment 4 bases; nucleotides outside the gene matches: 8. Germline CDR1 reads MDHEN; CDR2 reads SYDVKM. CDR3 nucleotides: TGTGCCAGCAGTCATCAACCGGGACTAGCGGGATACAATGAGCAGTTCTTC. It is translated as CASSHQPGLAGYNEQFF.

The chain joins TRBV5-1 to TRBJ1-5; D may be TRBD1 (5 bases). This CDR3 has 15 amino acids. Trimming removed 0 bases from V and 5 bases from J, with 12 bases in between. Germline V lookup: CDR1 SGHRS, CDR2 YFSETQ. In DNA, the CDR3 is TGCGCCAGCAGCTTGGGTGACAGCTCGGATCAGCCCCAGCATTTT. Amino acids: CASSLGDSSDQPQHF.

J is TRBJ2-1 and V is TRBV28, with TRBD1 matching over 9 bases. Germline CDR1 and CDR2: MDHEN and SYDVKM. The trim removed 6 bases at V and 1 base at J, leaving 7 bases unmatched. The CDR3 extends over 16 amino acids. The CDR3 protein is CASSPTGTGSYNEQFF. The CDR3 DNA is TGTGCCAGCAGCCCTACCGGGACAGGGTCCTACAATGAGCAGTTCTTC.

The chain employs TRBV4-2 and TRBJ2-3; TRBD2 aligns across 8 bases. V lost 0 bases and J lost 6; bases outside the gene matches: 17. Germline assignment: CDR1 LGHNA and CDR2 YNFKEQ. The length of the CDR3 is 19 residues. CDR3 in DNA: TGTGCCAGCAGCCAAGAATCAAAAGCGGGAGTTGGTGGTAGGGATACGCAGTATTTT. Protein sequence: CASSQESKAGVGGRDTQYF.

This clone occurred once. The genes are TRBV5-1 and TRBJ2-5; no clear D. This CDR3 comprises 12 residues. Germline V gene lookup returns CDR1 SGHRS and CDR2 YFSETQ. V was clipped by 6 bases and J by 2 bases, with 8 bases between them. DNA of the CDR3: TGCGCCAGCACAGACCCTCAAGAGACCCAGTACTTC. Its protein product is CASTDPQETQYF.

The chain employs TRBV7-9 and TRBJ2-5, with TRBD1 matching over 9 bases. This CDR3 comprises 15 residues. Unmatched junction bases numbered 7, after V lost 5 bases and J lost 3 bases. Germline assignment: CDR1 SEHNR and CDR2 FQNEAQ (reference sequence). The CDR3 bases are TGTGCCAGCAGCCACTGGACAGGGGCGAAAGAGACCCAGTACTTC. Translation gives CASSHWTGAKETQYF.

The CDR3 bases are TGTGCCAGCAGCGCACGGGGGAAACAACTCTACAATGAGCAGTTCTTC. Translating it yields CASSARGKQLYNEQFF. The rearrangement uses TRBV11-3 and TRBJ2-1, with D maybe TRBD2 (6 bases). This CDR3 spans 16 amino acids. Germline V gives CDR1 SGHNT, CDR2 YENEEA. Trimming shortened V by 5 bases and J by 3 bases, and 17 bases separated the two germline ends.

The chain is built from TRBV7-2 and TRBJ2-1; maybe TRBD2 (7 bases). This CDR3 comprises 15 residues. V was cut by 5 bases and J by 7 bases, with 18 bases left in between. The V gene's germline CDR1 is SGHTA and CDR2 FQGNSA. This CDR3 reads CASSPRWGGGNEQFF. In DNA, the CDR3 is TGTGCCAGCAGCCCCCGTTGGGGGGGCGGAAATGAGCAGTTCTTC.

This rearrangement joins TRBV5-1 to TRBJ2-5; D tentatively reads TRBD1 or TRBD2 (5 bases each). Germline CDR1 reads SGHRS; CDR2 reads YFSETQ. The CDR3 length is 15 residues. The V gene lost 0 bases and the J gene lost 9 bases, with 18 bases spanning the gap. CDR3 in amino acids: CASSLEGTGPAAQYF. The CDR3 DNA is TGCGCCAGCAGCTTGGAAGGGACGGGGCCAGCGGCCCAGTACTTC.

About this clone: This CDR3 is also generated by other DNA sequences in the sample. The CDR3 spells CASSVARGGTGELFF. The CDR3, as DNA: TGTGCCAGCAGCGTAGCTCGGGGTGGCACCGGGGAGCTGTTTTTT. This chain connects TRBV9 to TRBJ2-2, with D perhaps matching TRBD2 (5 bases). The CDR3 has 15 amino acids. V lost 0 bases and J 4 bases, leaving 10 bases between the germline ends. Germline CDR1 and CDR2: SGDLS and YYNGEE.

As regards this clone: This sample includes further DNA sequences coding for the same CDR3. The chain carries TRBV5-4 and TRBJ2-4; 8 bases align to TRBD1. The V gene's germline CDR1 is SGHNT and CDR2 YYREEE (reference sequence). The CDR3 contains 14 residues. V lost 0 bases, J lost 5 bases, and 1 base stayed unmatched. For the CDR3, the DNA is TGTGCCAGCAGCTTGGACAGGGGGGAAAACATTCAGTACTTC. It encodes CASSLDRGENIQYF.

The chain combines TRBV7-2 with TRBJ2-3; 7 bases fit TRBD1. The CDR3 length is 14 residues. The germline V gene encodes CDR1 SGHTA and CDR2 FQGNSA. V lost 5 bases and J lost 9; bases outside the gene matches: 11. The CDR3 DNA reads as TGTGCCAGCAGCAGAGACAGGGTAGGGACAACGCAGTATTTT. Translated, it gives CASSRDRVGTTQYF.

This clone was recorded a few times. The J gene is TRBJ1-1, the V gene TRBV6-5, with TRBD1 as a possible D gene (6 bases). The CDR3 length is 14 residues. Trimming removed 6 bases at V and 9 bases at J, with 20 bases between. The V gene's germline CDR1 is MNHEY and CDR2 SVGAGI. CDR3 residues: CASSPSFSGGKAFF. As DNA, the CDR3 is TGTGCCAGCAGCCCGTCCTTCTCGGGGGGCAAAGCTTTCTTT.

The genes are TRBV29-1 and TRBJ2-5; 8 nucleotides agree with TRBD2. Germline CDR1 and CDR2: SQVTM and ANQGSEA. The CDR3 length is 14 residues. Trimming took 5 bases from V and 4 from J; bases not matched to a gene: 9. The CDR3 nucleotides are TGCAGCGTTACCAAGCGGGAGCTGGGAGAGACCCAGTACTTC. Translating it yields CSVTKRELGETQYF. The entire variable domain, with the rest obtained from reference TRBV29-1 and TRBJ2-5, is as follows: SAVISQKPSRDICQRGTSLTIQCQVDSQVTMMFWYRQQPGQSLTLIATANQGSEATYESGFVIDKFPISRPNLTFSTLTVSNMSPEDSSIYLCSVTKRELGETQYFGPGTRLLVL.

The chain joins TRBV5-1 to TRBJ2-2, with 9 bases identical to TRBD2. Trimming at V came to 0 bases and at J to 6 bases, leaving 3 bases not matched to a gene. CDR3 length: 15 amino acids. The germline gives CDR1 SGHRS, CDR2 YFSETQ. The CDR3 spells CASSLGLADSGELFF. CDR3 coding DNA: TGCGCCAGCAGCTTGGGACTAGCGGACTCCGGGGAGCTGTTTTTT.

The V call is TRBV7-9, the J call TRBJ2-4, with 9 bases lining up with TRBD2. The V segment lost 5 bases and the J segment 2 bases; nucleotides outside the gene matches: 10. Germline-derived CDR1 and CDR2 are SEHNR and FQNEAQ (reference sequence). The CDR3 is 17 residues long. The CDR3 here is CASSQNASGMSKNIQYF. The DNA of the CDR3 is TGTGCCAGCAGCCAAAACGCTAGCGGGATGTCCAAAAACATTCAGTACTTC.

The V and J genes are TRBV11-2 and TRBJ2-1, with D hard to call. In germline, CDR1 is SGHAT, CDR2 FQNNGV. This CDR3 contains 16 residues. V dropped 0 bases and J dropped 0 bases, with 9 bases sitting between them. The CDR3 region has the DNA TGTGCCAGCAGCTTAGATAACCCGAGCTCCTACAATGAGCAGTTCTTC. Encoded protein: CASSLDNPSSYNEQFF.

The chain combines TRBV2 with TRBJ2-6; TRBD2 might be the D (5 bases). The CDR3 runs to 16 residues. Trimming shortened V by 4 bases and J by 0 bases, and 10 bases separated the two germline ends. From germline, CDR1 is SNHLY and CDR2 FYNNEI. The CDR3 protein is CASSASGSSGANVLTF. CDR3 nucleotides: TGTGCCAGCAGTGCTTCTGGGAGCTCTGGGGCCAACGTCCTGACTTTC.

Concerning this clone itself: Sequence at one end of the junction differs from germline and may be a read error. The V gene is TRBV27, the J gene TRBJ1-5, with D unresolved. CDR1 MNHEY and CDR2 SMNVEV come from the germline V gene (reference sequence). This CDR3 is built from 12 residues. For the CDR3, the DNA is TGTGTCAGCAGTTTTGTGGGTCAGCCCCAGCATTTT. It encodes CVSSFVGQPQHF.

CDR3 sequence reads: CASSILRTSGKPDEQYF. Written as DNA, the CDR3 is TGTGCCAGTAGTATCCTTCGGACTAGCGGGAAACCCGACGAGCAGTACTTC. The genes are TRBV19 and TRBJ2-7, with TRBD2 matching 12 bases. Germline assignment: CDR1 LNHDA and CDR2 SQIVND (reference sequence). Trimming took 3 bases from V and 5 from J; bases not matched to a gene: 11. CDR3 length: 17 residues.

The chain is built from TRBV6-1 and TRBJ2-5; TRBD1 aligns across 7 bases. The CDR3 loop spans 16 amino acids. V trimming: 1 base; J trimming: 9 bases; junction bases outside the gene matches: 14. Germline V lookup: CDR1 MNHNS, CDR2 SASEGT. The CDR3 here is CASSEGVAGFTGAQYF. CDR3 DNA: TGTGCCAGCAGTGAAGGGGTCGCAGGCTTCACAGGGGCCCAGTACTTC.

V usage is TRBV30 and J usage is TRBJ1-2, with D possibly being TRBD1 (5 bases). The CDR3 sequence is 17 residues long. Germline V lookup: CDR1 GTSNPN, CDR2 SVGIG (reference sequence). The V gene lost 0 bases and the J gene lost 6 bases, with 23 bases spanning the gap. The CDR3 spells CAWSVYRAKGSGDGYTF. CDR3 in DNA: TGTGCCTGGAGTGTCTACAGAGCAAAGGGGAGCGGCGATGGCTACACCTTC.

The chain carries TRBV7-9 and TRBJ2-7; 11 bases match TRBD2. The trim removed 0 bases at V and 6 bases at J, leaving 4 bases unmatched. This CDR3 is 15 amino acids long. Germline assignment: CDR1 SEHNR and CDR2 FQNEAQ (reference sequence). This CDR3 reads CASSLASGLAGEQYF. The CDR3 nucleotides are TGTGCCAGCAGCTTAGCCTCAGGACTAGCGGGCGAGCAGTACTTC.